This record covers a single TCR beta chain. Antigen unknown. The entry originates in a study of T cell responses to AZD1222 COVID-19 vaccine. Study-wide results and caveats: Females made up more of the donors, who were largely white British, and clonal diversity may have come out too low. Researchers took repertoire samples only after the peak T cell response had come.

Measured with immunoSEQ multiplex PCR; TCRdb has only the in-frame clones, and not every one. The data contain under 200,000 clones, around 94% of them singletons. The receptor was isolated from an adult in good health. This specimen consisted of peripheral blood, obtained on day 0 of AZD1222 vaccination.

The CDR3 protein is CAISDQGSIDQPQHF. In DNA form, the CDR3 reads TGTGCCATCAGTGACCAGGGGAGTATCGATCAGCCCCAGCATTTT. This chain joins TRBV10-3 and TRBJ1-5, with a tentative D call TRBD1 (6 bases). This CDR3 comprises 15 residues. Germline CDR1 ENHRY, CDR2 SYGVKD. Trimming stripped 3 bases from V and 5 bases from J, with 14 bases between.